This passage covers 30 T cell receptor beta chains from one sample sequenced in a study of vaccination effects on CD4 cells after COVID-19. Sequencing followed a ViraFEST assay step that expanded antigen-specific CD4+ T cells with viral peptide pools. Culturing for more than eight days preceded CD4+ T cell isolation. All vaccine recipients tested negative for nucleocapsid antibodies and had never contracted SARS-CoV-2 infection. The antigens these receptors bind are not known. Profiling relied on immunoSEQ multiplex PCR, and the TCRdb table lists in-frame clones only, not all of them. The sample has approximately 30,000 clones; approximately 72% are singletons. The sequencing used CD4+ T cells from PBMCs cultured with SARS-CoV-2 spike peptides, collected before COVID-19 vaccination. These receptors originate from a human donor who received a COVID-19 vaccine.

The rearrangement uses TRBV13 and TRBJ2-5; 16 positions match TRBD2. This CDR3 has 18 amino acids. Germline CDR1 PRHDT, CDR2 FYEKMQ (reference sequence). V lost 3 bases and J lost 3; bases outside the gene matches: 7. The CDR3 nucleotides read TGTGCCAGCAGCTTCTCTCCGGGACTAGCGGGGGGGGAAGAGACCCAGTACTTC. Protein product: CASSFSPGLAGGEETQYF.

The rearrangement uses TRBV12-3 or TRBV12-4 and TRBJ2-1, with 8 bases that match TRBD2. J was trimmed by 14 bases and V by 5 bases; bases with no gene match: 11. The CDR3 is made up of 13 amino acids. The CDR3, as DNA: TGTGCCAGCAGTCTTGGCGGGAGGCATCCCAAGTTCTTC. It translates to CASSLGGRHPKFF.

The chain employs TRBV6-5 and TRBJ1-5, with TRBD1 as a possible D gene (5 bases). Looked up from germline, CDR1 is MNHEY and CDR2 is SVGAGI. Trimming removed 6 bases at V and 2 bases at J, with 8 bases between. CDR3 length equals 13 residues. The CDR3 bases are TGTGCCAGCAGAGGGACCGGCAATCAGCCCCAGCATTTT. This encodes CASRGTGNQPQHF.

CDR3 amino acids: CAAWGESGANVLTF. The DNA of the CDR3 is TGTGCCGCGTGGGGGGAGTCTGGGGCCAACGTCCTGACTTTC. The chain is built from TRBV10-3 and TRBJ2-6; D may be TRBD2 (6 bases). CDR1 and CDR2 from the germline V gene are ENHRY and SYGVKD. This CDR3 contains 14 residues. Between the trimmed V and J ends, which lost 11 bases and 1 base, there was a span of 12 bases.

CDR3 nucleotide sequence: TGTGCCAGCAGCTTGAATGGTATCTCTGGGGCCAACGTCCTGACTTTC. Translated, it gives CASSLNGISGANVLTF. This chain connects TRBV5-6 to TRBJ2-6; D is undetermined. Per the germline V gene, CDR1 is SGHDT and CDR2 is YYEEEE. V was cut by 1 base and J by 0 bases, with 8 bases left in between. This CDR3 spans 16 amino acids.

The chain employs TRBV11-2 and TRBJ2-7; 7 positions match TRBD1. V shed 1 base and J 0 bases; nucleotides not matched to a gene: 6. The CDR3 sequence is 16 residues long. From germline, CDR1 is SGHAT and CDR2 FQNNGV. CDR3 nucleotides: TGTGCCAGCAGCTTAGGGAACAGGGGCGGCTCCTACGAGCAGTACTTC. Translated, it gives CASSLGNRGGSYEQYF.

The gene calls are TRBV11-3 and TRBJ2-1; D is ambiguous. The V gene's germline CDR1 is SGHNT and CDR2 YENEEA. Trimming pared 3 bases from V and 6 bases from J, leaving 9 bases between. The CDR3 runs to 13 residues. CDR3 sequence (DNA): TGTGCCAGCAGCTTCGACCAGGTCAATGAGCAGTTCTTC. Translated, it gives CASSFDQVNEQFF. Full variable domain (outside the CDR3, taken from reference TRBV11-3 and TRBJ2-1): EAGVVQSPRYKIIEKKQPVAFWCNPISGHNTLYWYLQNLGQGPELLIRYENEEAVDDSQLPKDRFSAERLKGVDSTLKIQPAELGDSAVYLCASSFDQVNEQFFGPGTRLTVL.

The rearrangement joins TRBV18 to TRBJ2-5; the D gene is possibly TRBD1 (6 bases). Germline values: CDR1 KGHSH, CDR2 LQKENI. The CDR3 consists of 15 residues. The germline V and J ends were trimmed by 2 bases and 0 bases, with 10 bases remaining between them. CDR3 bases: TGTGCCAGCTCACCATCGGGACACCACCAAGAGACCCAGTACTTC. This codes for CASSPSGHHQETQYF.

This clone was seen a single time. The rearrangement links TRBV6-4 to TRBJ1-2; D is unresolved. The ends were cut back, 3 bases at V and 0 bases at J, with 14 bases in the middle. The germline gives CDR1 MRHNA, CDR2 SNTAGT. This CDR3 has 16 amino acids. CDR3 sequence (DNA): TGTGCCAGCAGTGAAGCGGTCTTCCCAGCTAACTATGGCTACACCTTC. This codes for CASSEAVFPANYGYTF.

There are a few counts of this clone. The CDR3 bases are TGTGCCAGTAGTGGGGGGGCACGGGGAAATGGCTACACCTTC. It translates to CASSGGARGNGYTF. V and J are TRBV19 and TRBJ1-2, with D perhaps matching TRBD1 (6 bases). The V and J ends lost 5 bases and 6 bases respectively, with 16 bases between them. Germline assignment: CDR1 LNHDA and CDR2 SQIVND (reference sequence). The CDR3 is 14 residues long.

The V gene is TRBV5-6, the J gene TRBJ1-2; 8 bases map to TRBD1. From germline, CDR1 is SGHDT and CDR2 YYEEEE. The CDR3 sequence is 13 residues long. The J segment lost 4 bases and the V segment lost 3 bases, leaving 2 bases of the junction unmatched. As DNA, the CDR3 is TGTGCCAGCAGCTACGACAGGGGCTATGGCTACACCTTC. Protein sequence: CASSYDRGYGYTF.

The rearrangement uses TRBV6-5 and TRBJ2-2; 7 positions match TRBD1. The length of the CDR3 is 16 residues. Germline CDR1 MNHEY, CDR2 SVGAGI. J lost 4 bases, V lost 4 bases, and 9 bases had no gene match. The CDR3 reads CASSSIAGQATGELFF. CDR3 nucleotides: TGTGCCAGCAGTTCTATTGCTGGACAGGCCACCGGGGAGCTGTTTTTT.

The V call is TRBV19, the J call TRBJ1-6, with 7 bases lining up with TRBD1. Germline V gene data show CDR1 as LNHDA and CDR2 as SQIVND (reference sequence). Germline trimming cut 6 bases from V and 7 bases from J; bases unmatched to any gene: 6. The CDR3 loop spans 14 amino acids. DNA of the CDR3: TGTGCCAGTAGCCCGACAGGGTGGAATTCACCCCTCCACTTT. Amino acids: CASSPTGWNSPLHF.

This clone was seen just once. The chain carries TRBV19 and TRBJ2-1; 7 positions match TRBD1. V dropped 7 bases and J dropped 8; count of bases not matched to a gene: 11. The CDR3 runs to 14 residues. Germline values: CDR1 LNHDA, CDR2 SQIVND (reference sequence). CDR3 nucleotide sequence: TGTGCCAGTACGGCCATAGGGGGCCGAGATGAGCAGTTCTTC. As protein: CASTAIGGRDEQFF.

Written as DNA, the CDR3 is TGCGCCAGCAGCTTGGGGTTTTTGGGTCAGGGGACCTACGAGCAGTACTTC. Protein product: CASSLGFLGQGTYEQYF. J is TRBJ2-7 and V is TRBV5-1, with TRBD1 as a possible D gene (6 bases). Germline V gene data show CDR1 as SGHRS and CDR2 as YFSETQ. This CDR3 contains 17 residues. Trimming took 0 bases from V and 2 from J, leaving 18 bases between them.

The chain couples TRBV6-4 to TRBJ2-1; a possible D gene is TRBD2 (6 bases). The V gene's germline CDR1 is MRHNA and CDR2 SNTAGT. The CDR3 spans 15 residues. V was pared by 2 bases and J by 9 bases, with 17 bases between. The CDR3, as DNA: TGTGCCAGCAGTGACATCGTGTGGAGGGGCGGTGAGCAGTTCTTC. It codes for CASSDIVWRGGEQFF.

The chain uses TRBV18 and TRBJ1-1; 7 nucleotides match TRBD1. CDR1 and CDR2 (germline): KGHSH, LQKENI. The CDR3 length is 14 residues. The V segment lost 4 bases and the J segment 8 bases; nucleotides outside the gene matches: 10. The CDR3 nucleotides are TGTGCCAGCTCACGAGGTCAGGGGGGTCGGGAAGCTTTCTTT. It is translated as CASSRGQGGREAFF.

CDR3 loop: CASSERTGSQPQHF. The CDR3 DNA follows: TGCGCCAGCAGCGAGAGGACAGGGAGTCAGCCCCAGCATTTT. This sequence joins TRBV5-1 and TRBJ1-5; 8 nucleotides match TRBD1. CDR1 and CDR2 (germline): SGHRS, YFSETQ. Trimming cost V 4 bases and J 6 bases; bases outside gene matches: 6. This CDR3 is 14 amino acids long.

This rearrangement joins TRBV10-2 to TRBJ1-1; TRBD1 matches 10 bases. Germline V gene sequence: CDR1 WSHSY, CDR2 SAAADI. J lost 5 bases, V lost 4 bases, and 4 bases had no gene match. This CDR3 spans 14 amino acids. Here the CDR3 DNA reads TGCGCCAGCAGTGGGACAGGGGGGGGGACTGAAGCTTTCTTT. It encodes CASSGTGGGTEAFF.

The chain is built from TRBV6-6 and TRBJ1-5; no clear D. With 2 bases removed from V and 4 bases from J, the gap between germline ends came to 6 bases. Germline values: CDR1 MNHNY, CDR2 SVGAGI (reference sequence). This CDR3 spans 13 amino acids. CDR3 amino acids: CASSYHENQPQHF. CDR3 coding DNA: TGTGCCAGCAGTTACCATGAGAATCAGCCCCAGCATTTT.

For the CDR3, the DNA is TGTGCCAGCAGTCTCCGGGACAGGGATTCACCCCTCCACTTT. It codes for CASSLRDRDSPLHF. The chain recombines TRBV6-5 with TRBJ1-6, with TRBD1 identical over 9 bases. With 5 bases clipped from V and 8 bases from J, the junction kept 4 bases outside the gene matches. The CDR3 runs 14 residues. Germline CDR1 reads MNHEY; CDR2 reads SVGAGI.

The chain has TRBV15 and TRBJ2-3, with TRBD1 matching over 11 bases. Germline CDR1 and CDR2: LNHNV and YYDKDF (reference sequence). The V gene end was trimmed by 3 bases and the J gene end by 6 bases; junction bases not matched to a gene: 5. The CDR3 totals 15 residues. DNA of the CDR3: TGTGCCACCAGCAGGGGGACAGGGGGGACGGATACGCAGTATTTT. Translation: CATSRGTGGTDTQYF. The full variable domain, rest sourced from reference TRBV15 and TRBJ2-3, is DAMVIQNPRYQVTQFGKPVTLSCSQTLNHNVMYWYQQKSSQAPKLLFHYYDKDFNNEADTPDNFQSRRPNTSFCFLDIRSPGLGDTAMYLCATSRGTGGTDTQYFGPGTRLTVL.

This chain connects TRBV4-2 to TRBJ1-4, with 11 positions matching TRBD1. J lost 7 bases, V lost 2 bases, and 6 bases had no gene match. The length of the CDR3 is 16 residues. Germline V gene lookup returns CDR1 LGHNA and CDR2 YNFKEQ. CDR3 nucleotides: TGTGCCAGCAGCCAAACAGGGGGGACAGGGGGTGAAAAACTGTTTTTT. Translating gives CASSQTGGTGGEKLFF.

The chain has TRBV5-6 and TRBJ1-2; D gene ambiguous. The CDR3 loop spans 15 amino acids. CDR1 SGHDT and CDR2 YYEEEE come from the germline V gene. V was trimmed by 7 bases and J by 5 bases, leaving 21 bases between them. DNA of the CDR3: TGTGCCAGCCGTACATCCCGGCTTTCCTCATATGGCTACACCTTC. Protein product: CASRTSRLSSYGYTF. Supplemented by reference TRBV5-6 and TRBJ1-2, the full variable domain reads DAGVTQSPTHLIKTRGQQVTLRCSPKSGHDTVSWYQQALGQGPQFIFQYYEEEERQRGNFPDRFSGHQFPNYSSELNVNALLLGDSALYLCASRTSRLSSYGYTFGSGTRLTVV.

This clone was counted only a few times. The chain couples TRBV7-6 to TRBJ2-3, with 7 nucleotides matching TRBD1. V shed 5 bases and J 0 bases; nucleotides not matched to a gene: 8. The germline V gene encodes CDR1 SGHVS and CDR2 FNYEAQ. The CDR3 is made up of 16 amino acids. The CDR3 DNA sequence: TGTGCCAGCAGCCCTCGCCCGGGACAGAGCACAGATACGCAGTATTTT. It translates to CASSPRPGQSTDTQYF.

The chain has TRBV7-2 and TRBJ2-2, with TRBD1 identical over 7 bases. The trim removed 2 bases at V and 5 bases at J, leaving 11 bases unmatched. In germline, CDR1 is SGHTA, CDR2 FQGNSA. The CDR3 consists of 17 residues. This CDR3 reads CASSLSYAGGVTGELFF. The CDR3 region has the DNA TGTGCCAGCAGCTTATCCTACGCAGGGGGAGTAACCGGGGAGCTGTTTTTT.

The chain has TRBV20-1 and TRBJ2-1; the D gene could be TRBD1 or TRBD2 (6 bases each). V lost 3 bases to trimming and J lost 3 bases, with 12 bases between them. The CDR3 is made up of 14 amino acids. CDR1 DFQATT and CDR2 SNEGSKA come from the germline V gene (reference sequence). The CDR3 loop is CSASRGLGYNEQFF. DNA of the CDR3: TGCAGTGCTAGTCGGGGGCTAGGCTACAATGAGCAGTTCTTC.

The rearrangement links TRBV23-1 to TRBJ1-2; D gene uncertain. TRBV23-1 is reported as an ORF; its role is uncertain. Trimming cost V 2 bases and J 7 bases, with 11 bases left between them. The CDR3 extends over 13 amino acids. The CDR3 coding sequence is TGCGCCAGCAGTCAAGGCCTAGTATGTGGCTACACCTTC. Residues: CASSQGLVCGYTF.

In this sample, this clone turned up a few times. The chain carries TRBV4-2 and TRBJ2-7; D is unclear. This CDR3 region has 16 residues. Trimming stripped 0 bases from V and 0 bases from J, with 12 bases between. CDR1 LGHNA and CDR2 YNFKEQ come from the germline V gene. The CDR3 loop is CASSQDQVSPSYEQYF. The CDR3 nucleotides read TGTGCCAGCAGCCAAGATCAGGTGTCCCCCTCCTACGAGCAGTACTTC.

The chain uses TRBV2 and TRBJ1-2, with D unclear. V lost 3 bases to trimming and J lost 6 bases, with 14 bases between them. The length of the CDR3 is 14 residues. Germline V gives CDR1 SNHLY, CDR2 FYNNEI. CDR3 bases: TGTGCCAGCAGTGAGTTTGGGAGTCTCGATGGCTACACCTTC. Protein product: CASSEFGSLDGYTF.